A selection of T cell receptor beta chains follows, all from one sample in a study of T-cell reconstitution after alpha-beta-depleted transplantation in children. Each CDR3 protein gets one entry after TCRdb re-called the PCR reads with MiXCR. In the table there are 300,000 to 400,000 distinct CDR3 sequences, 10% to 15% of which are singletons. Sequenced material: PBMCs, taken from the stem cell graft. The receptors originated from a human donor who donated a stem cell graft to a child with Fanconi anemia. Both conserved end residues are part of each CDR3.

v_call,j_call,cdr3_aa
TRBV20-1,TRBJ2-1,CSARTGGGPGNEQFF
TRBV6-2/TRBV6-3,TRBJ2-4,CASRHRLDIQYF
TRBV12-3/TRBV12-4,TRBJ1-1,CASSLARQSTEAFF
TRBV6-8,TRBJ1-2,CAGPKSLFVGYTF
TRBV12-3/TRBV12-4,TRBJ2-3,CASSPPTSGFTDTLYF
TRBV5-1,TRBJ2-3,CASSLDPGPDTQYF
TRBV5-1,TRBJ2-1,CATRGTSEGEQFF
TRBV4-3,TRBJ2-3,CASSQALGALQLF
TRBV5-1,TRBJ2-5,CASSQGTAGETQYF
TRBV5-4,TRBJ1-2,CASSSTKQGTNYGYTF
TRBV5-1,TRBJ1-1,CASSFQWNTEAFF
TRBV5-5,TRBJ2-3,CASSPGLGARTDTQYF
TRBV14,TRBJ2-3,CASSQEWRLEVTDTQYF
TRBV6-1,TRBJ2-1,CASKQGAAYNEQFF
TRBV29-1,TRBJ2-5,CSVAAGAGGETQYF
TRBV29-1,TRBJ2-7,CSVEGTDGYEQYF